Below, one TCR beta chain is given with its context. Its antigen is currently unknown. This specimen comes from a study of cytomegalovirus exposure and HLA in healthy donors. Overall study findings and caveats: One later analysis, an examination of the 120 validation repertoires, found that first-cohort TCR clusters tended to co-occur in them. High specificity and sensitivity for cytomegalovirus status were reported for the classifier. In vitro, three CMV-associated chains proved specific for CMV antigens. Some TCR beta chains (over 150 of them) were listed as cytomegalovirus-associated.

The table came from immunoSEQ multiplex PCR; TCRdb's copy has only in-frame clones and leaves some out. This table has 100,000 to 150,000 clones, more than 95% appearing once. The CDR3 is 14 amino acids. Germline CDR1 SGHNT, CDR2 YYREEE (reference sequence). With V trimmed by 2 bases and J by 4 bases, 5 bases remained unmatched. The sequence came from a man between 18 and 35 years old in good health and CMV-seronegative. The chain combines TRBV5-4 with TRBJ1-2; 7 positions agree with TRBD1. Sequenced sample: PBMCs. The CDR3 bases are TGTGCCAGCAGCTTCATGGACAGGCTCTATGGCTACACCTTC. As protein: CASSFMDRLYGYTF.